These 10 T cell receptor beta chains were sequenced from one sample in a study of T cells in Graves' hyperthyroidism and ophthalmopathy (dated by TCRdb to about 2019). Libraries were built with multiplex PCR. The listed sequencing device is Illumina HiSeq 2000. Amplification of TCR beta CDR3 regions was carried out from RNA transcripts. The first round of RT-PCR for the TCR CDR3 was performed with the HTBI primer set and the Qiagen OneStep RT-PCR kit. TCRdb's own reprocessing of the public reads used fastp at Q25 and MiXCR and kept productive beta chains. CDR3 protein duplicates are merged, each entry listing the most common genes and DNA. The sample data list hundreds of thousands of distinct CDR3 sequences, and roughly 14% of these were observed just once. The top ten constitute less than 15% of the sample. Material: blood. The receptors were gathered from a man aged 18 to 29 with Graves' ophthalmopathy.

This clonotype was found a few times. The chain uses TRBV4-1 and TRBJ1-4, with 7 bases identical to TRBD1. V trimming: 5 bases; J trimming: 3 bases; junction bases outside the gene matches: 6. Germline lookup yields CDR1 MGHRA and CDR2 YSYEKL. The CDR3 consists of 15 residues. CDR3 sequence reads: CASSETGAANEKLFF. The CDR3 DNA is TGCGCCAGCAGCGAAACAGGGGCCGCTAATGAAAAACTGTTTTTT.

This clonotype came up once. A much larger clone lies one base from this, so it may be a read error. V gene TRBV12-3 or TRBV12-4 combines with J gene TRBJ1-3; the D gene is possibly TRBD1 (5 bases). V was cut by 4 bases and J by 3 bases, with 13 bases left in between. The CDR3 runs 15 residues. The CDR3 region is CASSSGPGFGNTIYF. The CDR3 region has the DNA TGTGCCAGCAGTTCTGGGCCAGGGTTTGGAAACACCATATATTTT.

This clonotype was seen repeatedly, ten times or more. V is TRBV7-8 and J is TRBJ1-6; D is ambiguous. CDR3 length: 15 residues. Per germline, CDR1 SGHVS and CDR2 FQNEAQ. Trimming took off 5 bases at V and 14 bases at J, with 22 bases between the two ends. This chain's CDR3 is CASSAAGSRRVTLHF. The CDR3 nucleotides are TGTGCCAGCAGCGCAGCCGGGAGCAGACGTGTTACCCTCCACTTT.

Ten or more counts support this clonotype. The chain is built from TRBV11-2 and TRBJ2-6; no clear D. The germline V gene has CDR1 SGHAT and CDR2 FQNNGV. This CDR3 region has 14 residues. Trimming pared 5 bases from V and 2 bases from J, leaving 7 bases between. The CDR3, as DNA: TGTGCCAGCAGCACCCCAGCTGGGGCCAACGTCCTGACTTTC. It specifies CASSTPAGANVLTF.

This chain connects TRBV15 to TRBJ2-3; 10 nucleotides agree with TRBD2. The junction had 6 bases not matched to a gene; V was cut back by 0 bases and J by 0 bases. Germline lookup yields CDR1 LNHNV and CDR2 YYDKDF (reference sequence). The CDR3 extends over 18 amino acids. The CDR3 bases are TGTGCCACCAGCAGAGATGATAGCGGGGGGCCGAGCACAGATACGCAGTATTTT. Its protein is CATSRDDSGGPSTDTQYF.

The CDR3, as DNA: TGTGCCAGCAGCCTACGAGCGGGGGGGAACTGCAATGAGCAGTTCTTC. As protein: CASSLRAGGNCNEQFF. V is TRBV16 and J is TRBJ2-1; 10 bases line up with TRBD2. The CDR3 runs 16 residues. Per germline, CDR1 KGHSY and CDR2 FQNENV. The V and J ends lost 4 bases and 6 bases, in that order; junction bases with no gene match: 9.

This clonotype was picked up many times. The gene calls are TRBV11-2 and TRBJ2-3; a weak D match, TRBD1 (6 bases). The V gene lost 5 bases and the J gene lost 3 bases, with 12 bases spanning the gap. The CDR3 covers 14 residues. In germline, CDR1 is SGHAT, CDR2 FQNNGV. The CDR3 here is CASSTGHGTDTQYF. Here the CDR3 DNA reads TGTGCCAGCAGCACAGGGCATGGGACAGATACGCAGTATTTT. Drawing the rest from reference TRBV11-2 and TRBJ2-3, the complete variable domain is EAGVAQSPRYKIIEKRQSVAFWCNPISGHATLYWYQQILGQGPKLLIQFQNNGVVDDSQLPKDRFSAERLKGVDSTLKIQPAKLEDSAVYLCASSTGHGTDTQYFGPGTRLTVL.

This clonotype was counted at least ten times. This rearrangement joins TRBV6-1 to TRBJ2-5; 8 nucleotides match TRBD2. The junction had 3 bases not matched to a gene; V was cut back by 6 bases and J by 3 bases. The CDR3 totals 13 residues. Per the germline V gene, CDR1 is MNHNS and CDR2 is SASEGT. CDR3 loop: CASSILAEETQYF. CDR3 coding DNA: TGTGCCAGCAGCATACTAGCGGAAGAGACCCAGTACTTC.

The V gene is TRBV3-1, the J gene TRBJ1-6; tentative D call: TRBD1 (5 bases). V was pared by 4 bases and J by 3 bases, with 16 bases between. Germline CDR1 reads LGHDT; CDR2 reads YNNKEL (reference sequence). The CDR3 is 17 amino acids. In nucleotides, the CDR3 is TGTGCCAGCAGCCGCGAGGGAGGCAGGGACTATAATTCACCCCTCCACTTT. It is translated as CASSREGGRDYNSPLHF. Supplemented by reference TRBV3-1 and TRBJ1-6, the full variable domain reads DTAVSQTPKYLVTQMGNDKSIKCEQNLGHDTMYWYKQDSKKFLKIMFSYNNKELIINETVPNRFSPKSPDKAHLNLHINSLELGDSAVYFCASSREGGRDYNSPLHFGNGTRLTVT.

The table lists this clonotype with a few counts. V is TRBV5-1 and J is TRBJ1-5, with 8 bases lining up with TRBD1. Germline CDR1 and CDR2: SGHRS and YFSETQ. V was pared by 4 bases and J by 5 bases, with 11 bases of the junction left unmatched. CDR3 size: 16 residues. The CDR3: CASSPGEQGVYQPQHF. The CDR3 DNA follows: TGCGCCAGCAGCCCCGGCGAACAGGGGGTATATCAGCCCCAGCATTTT.